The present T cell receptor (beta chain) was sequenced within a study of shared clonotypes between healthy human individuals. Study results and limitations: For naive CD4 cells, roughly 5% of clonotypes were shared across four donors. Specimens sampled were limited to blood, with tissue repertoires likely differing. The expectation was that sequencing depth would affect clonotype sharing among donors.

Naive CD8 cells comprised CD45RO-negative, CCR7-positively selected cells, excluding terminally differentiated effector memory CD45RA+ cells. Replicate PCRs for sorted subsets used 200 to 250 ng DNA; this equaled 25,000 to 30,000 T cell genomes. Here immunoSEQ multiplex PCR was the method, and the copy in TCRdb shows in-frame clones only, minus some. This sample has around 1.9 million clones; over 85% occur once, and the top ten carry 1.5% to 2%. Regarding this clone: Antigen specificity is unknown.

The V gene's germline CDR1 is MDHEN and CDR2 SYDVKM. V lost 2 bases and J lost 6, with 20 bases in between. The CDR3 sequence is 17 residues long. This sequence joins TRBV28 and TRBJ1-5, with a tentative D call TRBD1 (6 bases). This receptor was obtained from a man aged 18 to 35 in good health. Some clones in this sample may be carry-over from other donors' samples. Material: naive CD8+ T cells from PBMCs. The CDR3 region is CASSLEGLDRRGQPQHF. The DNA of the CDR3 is TGTGCCAGCAGTTTAGAGGGGCTGGACAGAAGGGGTCAGCCCCAGCATTTT.